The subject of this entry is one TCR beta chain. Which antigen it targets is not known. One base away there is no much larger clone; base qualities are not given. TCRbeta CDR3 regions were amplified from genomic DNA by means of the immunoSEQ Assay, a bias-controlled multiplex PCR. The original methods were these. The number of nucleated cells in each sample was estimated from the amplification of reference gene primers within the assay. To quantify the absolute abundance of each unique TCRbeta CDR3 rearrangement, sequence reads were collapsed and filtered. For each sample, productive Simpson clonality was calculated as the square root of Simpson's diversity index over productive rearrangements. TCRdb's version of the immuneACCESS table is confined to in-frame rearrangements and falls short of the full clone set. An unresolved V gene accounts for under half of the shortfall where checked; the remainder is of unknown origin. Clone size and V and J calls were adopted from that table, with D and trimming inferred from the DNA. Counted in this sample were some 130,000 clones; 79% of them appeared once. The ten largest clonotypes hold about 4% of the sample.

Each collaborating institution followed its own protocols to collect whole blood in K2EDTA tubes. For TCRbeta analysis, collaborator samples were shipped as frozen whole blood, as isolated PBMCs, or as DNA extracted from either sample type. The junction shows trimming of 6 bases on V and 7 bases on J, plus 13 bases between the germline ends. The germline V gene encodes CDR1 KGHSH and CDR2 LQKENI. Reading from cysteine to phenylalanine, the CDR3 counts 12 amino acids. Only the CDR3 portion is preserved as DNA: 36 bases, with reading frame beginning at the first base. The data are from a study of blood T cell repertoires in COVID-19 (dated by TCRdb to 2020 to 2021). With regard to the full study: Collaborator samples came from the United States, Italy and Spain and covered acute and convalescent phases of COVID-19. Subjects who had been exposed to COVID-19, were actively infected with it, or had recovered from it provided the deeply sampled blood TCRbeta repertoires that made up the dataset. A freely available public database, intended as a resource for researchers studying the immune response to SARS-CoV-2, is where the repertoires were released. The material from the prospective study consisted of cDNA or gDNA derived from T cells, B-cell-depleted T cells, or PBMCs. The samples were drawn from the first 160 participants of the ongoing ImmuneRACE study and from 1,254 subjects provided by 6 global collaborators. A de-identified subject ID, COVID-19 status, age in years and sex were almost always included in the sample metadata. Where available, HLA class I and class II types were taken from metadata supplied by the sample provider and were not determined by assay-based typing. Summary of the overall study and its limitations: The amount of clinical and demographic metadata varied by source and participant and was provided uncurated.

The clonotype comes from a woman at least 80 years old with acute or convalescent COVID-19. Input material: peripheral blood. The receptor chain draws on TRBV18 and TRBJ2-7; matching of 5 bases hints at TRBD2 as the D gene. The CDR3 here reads CASSPTGKEQYF. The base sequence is TGTGCCAGCTCGCCCACCGGGAAGGAGCAGTACTTC.